This TCR beta chain emerged from a study of T cell responses to AZD1222 COVID-19 vaccine. Study-wide results and caveats: The breadth and depth of Spike-specific TCRs increased once two AZD1222 doses had been given.

V lost 3 bases, J lost 7 bases, and 7 bases lay in between. The germline CDR1 and CDR2 sequences are SGHVS and FNYEAQ. CDR3 length: 12 amino acids. Some clones are missing from TCRdb's copy, which holds only in-frame ones; the method was immunoSEQ multiplex PCR. The data hold over 85,000 clones, with 75% to 90% observed a single time. On this clone: The target antigen is unknown.

This chain links TRBV7-6 with TRBJ2-1, with D perhaps matching TRBD1 (5 bases). Material: peripheral blood, obtained on day 0 of AZD1222 vaccination. This receptor was taken from an adult in good health. The DNA of the CDR3 is TGTGCCAGCAGCTTGGACAAGAATGAGCAGTTCTTC. Translated, it gives CASSLDKNEQFF.